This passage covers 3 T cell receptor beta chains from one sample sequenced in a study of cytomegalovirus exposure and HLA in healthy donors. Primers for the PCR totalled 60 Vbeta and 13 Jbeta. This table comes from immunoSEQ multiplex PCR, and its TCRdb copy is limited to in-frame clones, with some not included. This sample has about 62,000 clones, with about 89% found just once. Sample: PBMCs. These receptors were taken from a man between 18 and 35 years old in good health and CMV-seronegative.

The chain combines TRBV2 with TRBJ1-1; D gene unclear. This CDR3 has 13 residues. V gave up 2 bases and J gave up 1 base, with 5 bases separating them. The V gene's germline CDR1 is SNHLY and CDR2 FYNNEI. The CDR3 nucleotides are TGTGCCAGCAGTGAACGGGGGAACACTGAAGCTTTCTTT. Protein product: CASSERGNTEAFF.

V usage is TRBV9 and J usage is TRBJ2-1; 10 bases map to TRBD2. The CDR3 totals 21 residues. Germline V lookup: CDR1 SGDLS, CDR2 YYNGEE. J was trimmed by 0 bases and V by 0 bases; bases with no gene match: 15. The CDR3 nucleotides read TGTGCCAGCAGCGTAGACCCCTTTACTAGCGGGGCCCTCAGCTCCTACAATGAGCAGTTCTTC. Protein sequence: CASSVDPFTSGALSSYNEQFF.

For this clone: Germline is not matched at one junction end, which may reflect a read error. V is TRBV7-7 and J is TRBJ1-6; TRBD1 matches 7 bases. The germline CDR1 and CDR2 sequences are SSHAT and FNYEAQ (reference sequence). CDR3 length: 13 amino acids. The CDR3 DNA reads TGTGCTAGCAGCTTAAACCGGGACAGTCCCCTCCACTTT. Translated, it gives CASSLNRDSPLHF.